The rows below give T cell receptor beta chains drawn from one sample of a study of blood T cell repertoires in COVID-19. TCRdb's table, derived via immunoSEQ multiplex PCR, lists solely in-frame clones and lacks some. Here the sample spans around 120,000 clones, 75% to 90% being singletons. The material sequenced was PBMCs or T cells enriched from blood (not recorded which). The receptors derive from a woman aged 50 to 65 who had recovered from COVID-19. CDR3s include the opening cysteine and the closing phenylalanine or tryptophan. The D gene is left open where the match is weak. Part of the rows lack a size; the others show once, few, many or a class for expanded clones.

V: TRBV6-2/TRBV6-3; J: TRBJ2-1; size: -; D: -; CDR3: CASSYPEKGVWEQFF; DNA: TGTGCCAGCAGTTACCCTGAAAAGGGGGTTTGGGAGCAGTTCTTC
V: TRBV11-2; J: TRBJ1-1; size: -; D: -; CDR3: CASSLFLHGNTEAFF; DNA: TGTGCCAGCAGCTTATTCCTCCATGGCAACACTGAAGCTTTCTTT
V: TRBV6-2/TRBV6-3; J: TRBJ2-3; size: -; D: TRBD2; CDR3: CASSGSLRGAYTDTQYF; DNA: TGTGCCAGCAGTGGTTCCTTGCGGGGGGCCTACACAGATACGCAGTATTTT
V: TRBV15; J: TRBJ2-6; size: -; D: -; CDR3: CATSRGFDSLSGANVLTF; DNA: TGTGCCACCAGCAGAGGATTCGACTCACTCTCTGGGGCCAACGTCCTGACTTTC
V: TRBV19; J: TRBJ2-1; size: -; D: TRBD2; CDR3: CASSTASGGGEQFF; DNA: TGTGCCAGTAGTACGGCTAGCGGGGGGGGTGAGCAGTTCTTC
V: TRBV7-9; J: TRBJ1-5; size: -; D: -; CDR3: CASSRGEVRGQPQHF; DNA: TGTGCCAGCAGCCGCGGGGAGGTTCGGGGGCAGCCCCAGCATTTT
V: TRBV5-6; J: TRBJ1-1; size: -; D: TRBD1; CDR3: CASSFGTAFRVNTEAFF; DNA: TGTGCCAGCAGCTTTGGGACAGCCTTCAGGGTGAACACTGAAGCTTTCTTT
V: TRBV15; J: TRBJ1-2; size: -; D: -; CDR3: CATSRDYNSYGYTF; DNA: TGTGCCACCAGCAGAGATTACAACAGCTATGGCTACACCTTC
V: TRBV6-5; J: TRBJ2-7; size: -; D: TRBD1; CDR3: CASTPGTALREQYF; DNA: TGTGCCAGCACCCCCGGGACAGCCCTTCGGGAGCAGTACTTC
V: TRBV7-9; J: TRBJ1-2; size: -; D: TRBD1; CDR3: CASSSPGQGAFGNYGYTF; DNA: TGTGCCAGCAGCTCACCGGGACAGGGGGCATTTGGTAACTATGGCTACACCTTC
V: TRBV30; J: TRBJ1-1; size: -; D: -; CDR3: CAWSLGGANEAFF; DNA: TGTGCCTGGAGTCTGGGAGGGGCCAATGAAGCTTTCTTT
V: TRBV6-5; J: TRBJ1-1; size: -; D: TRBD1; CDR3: CASSREGALSTEAFF; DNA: TGTGCCAGCAGCCGGGAGGGGGCCCTGAGCACTGAAGCTTTCTTT
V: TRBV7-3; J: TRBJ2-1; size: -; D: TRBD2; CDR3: CASSLFKGLWRGDQGEQFF; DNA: TGTGCCAGCAGCTTATTTAAGGGGTTATGGCGGGGGGACCAAGGGGAGCAGTTCTTC
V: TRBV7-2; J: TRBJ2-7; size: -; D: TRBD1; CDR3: CASSSGQGIQQYF; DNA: TGTGCCAGCAGCTCGGGACAGGGAATCCAGCAGTACTTC
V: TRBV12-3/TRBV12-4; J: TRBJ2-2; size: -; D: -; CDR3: CASVRSGELFF; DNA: TGTGCCAGCGTCCGGTCCGGGGAGCTGTTTTTT
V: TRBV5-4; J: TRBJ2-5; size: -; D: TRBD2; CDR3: CASSYGTSGGPRETQYF; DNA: TGTGCCAGCAGTTATGGGACTAGCGGGGGGCCCAGGGAGACCCAGTACTTC
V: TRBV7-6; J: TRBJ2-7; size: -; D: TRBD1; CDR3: CASSPRAGTVINSEQYF; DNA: TGTGCCAGCAGCCCGCGGGCTGGGACAGTTATCAACTCCGAGCAGTACTTC
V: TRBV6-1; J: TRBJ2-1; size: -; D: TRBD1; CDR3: CASSEGGQGWYEQFF; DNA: TGTGCCAGCAGTGAAGGGGGACAGGGTTGGTATGAGCAGTTCTTC
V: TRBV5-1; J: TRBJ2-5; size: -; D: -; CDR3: CASSPGSSETQYF; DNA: TGCGCCAGCAGCCCCGGGAGTTCGGAGACCCAGTACTTC
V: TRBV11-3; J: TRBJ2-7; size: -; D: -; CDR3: CASSTLRGSWGYEQYF; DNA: TGTGCCAGCAGCACTTTAAGGGGCTCTTGGGGCTACGAGCAGTACTTC
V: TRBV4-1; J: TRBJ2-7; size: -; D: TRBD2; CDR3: CASSQDAVAGASGSEQYF; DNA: TGCGCCAGCAGCCAAGACGCGGTAGCGGGGGCCTCCGGATCCGAGCAGTACTTC
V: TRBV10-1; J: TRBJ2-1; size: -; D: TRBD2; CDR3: CASSESQLAGGREQFF; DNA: TGCGCCAGCAGTGAGTCCCAACTAGCGGGGGGCCGTGAGCAGTTCTTC
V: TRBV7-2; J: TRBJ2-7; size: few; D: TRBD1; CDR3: CASSPGTGDPYEQYF; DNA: TGTGCCAGCAGCCCCGGGACAGGGGACCCCTACGAGCAGTACTTC
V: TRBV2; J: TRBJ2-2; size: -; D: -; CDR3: CASSLGPGTLNGELFF; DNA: TGTGCCAGCAGTCTAGGGCCCGGGACTCTAAACGGGGAGCTGTTTTTT
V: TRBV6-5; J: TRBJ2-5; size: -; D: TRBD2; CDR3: CASWGGLRGTQYF; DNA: TGTGCCAGTTGGGGAGGGCTTCGAGGGACCCAGTACTTC
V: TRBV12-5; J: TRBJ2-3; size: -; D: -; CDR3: CASGLGQDNTDTQYF; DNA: TGTGCTAGTGGCCTGGGACAAGATAACACAGATACGCAGTATTTT
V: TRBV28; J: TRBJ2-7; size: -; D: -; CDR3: CASRLGGGPYEQYF; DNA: TGTGCCAGCCGTCTCGGAGGGGGCCCCTACGAGCAGTACTTC
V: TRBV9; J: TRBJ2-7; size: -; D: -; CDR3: CASARTESYEQYF; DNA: TGTGCCAGCGCCAGGACAGAGTCCTACGAGCAGTACTTC
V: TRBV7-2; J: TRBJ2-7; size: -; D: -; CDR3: CASSLNPGISYEQYF; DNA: TGTGCCAGCAGCTTAAATCCGGGTATCTCCTACGAGCAGTACTTC
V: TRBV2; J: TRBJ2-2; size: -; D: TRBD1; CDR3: CASSEGGGNTGELFF; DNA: TGTGCCAGCAGTGAAGGAGGGGGCAACACCGGGGAGCTGTTTTTT
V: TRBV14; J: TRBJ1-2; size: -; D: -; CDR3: CASSQAQNYGYTF; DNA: TGTGCCAGCAGCCAAGCACAGAACTATGGCTACACCTTC
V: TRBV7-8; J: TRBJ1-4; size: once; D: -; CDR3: CASSLDPEATNEKLFF; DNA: TGTGCCAGCAGCTTAGACCCAGAGGCGACTAATGAAAAACTGTTTTTT
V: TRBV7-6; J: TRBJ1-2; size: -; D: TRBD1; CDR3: CASSLGGQGEYGYTF; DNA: TGTGCCAGCAGCTTAGGAGGACAGGGGGAGTATGGCTACACCTTC
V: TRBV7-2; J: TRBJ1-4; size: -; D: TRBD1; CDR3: CASSFGTTGGREKLFF; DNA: TGTGCCAGCAGCTTCGGGACGACAGGGGGCAGGGAAAAACTGTTTTTT
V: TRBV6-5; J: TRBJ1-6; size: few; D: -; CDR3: CASSTGTPGSPLHF; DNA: TGTGCCAGCAGCACCGGGACACCGGGTTCACCCCTCCACTTT
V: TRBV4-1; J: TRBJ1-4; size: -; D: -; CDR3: CASSQGWGDNEKLFF; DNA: TGCGCCAGCAGCCAAGGGTGGGGGGATAATGAAAAACTGTTTTTT
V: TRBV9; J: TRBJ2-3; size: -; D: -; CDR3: CASSRTTRASTDTQYF; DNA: TGTGCCAGCAGCCGAACAACCCGTGCCAGCACAGATACGCAGTATTTT
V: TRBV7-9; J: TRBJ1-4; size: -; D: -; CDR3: CASSLATGRYDEKLFF; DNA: TGTGCCAGCAGCTTAGCCACCGGTCGGTATGATGAAAAACTGTTTTTT
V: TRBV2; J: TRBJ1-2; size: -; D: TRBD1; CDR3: CASSPGTGGANYGYTF; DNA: TGTGCCAGCAGTCCCGGGACAGGGGGAGCTAACTATGGCTACACCTTC
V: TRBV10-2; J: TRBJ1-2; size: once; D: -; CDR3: CASSEEGGYGYTF; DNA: TGCGCCAGCAGTGAGGAGGGAGGCTATGGCTACACCTTC
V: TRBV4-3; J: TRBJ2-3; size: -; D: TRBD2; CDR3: CASSQTLAGTDTQYF; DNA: TGCGCCAGCAGCCAAACACTAGCGGGGACAGATACGCAGTATTTT
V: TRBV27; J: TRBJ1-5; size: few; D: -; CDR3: CASRYARGSNQPQHF; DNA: TGTGCCAGCAGGTACGCGAGAGGTAGCAATCAGCCCCAGCATTTT
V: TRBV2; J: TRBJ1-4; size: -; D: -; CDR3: CASSLRGKLFF; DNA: TGTGCCAGCAGTCTCAGGGGAAAACTGTTTTTT
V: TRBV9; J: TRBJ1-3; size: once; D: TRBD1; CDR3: CASSVDRGPGNTIYF; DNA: TGTGCCAGCAGCGTAGACAGGGGGCCTGGAAACACCATATATTTT
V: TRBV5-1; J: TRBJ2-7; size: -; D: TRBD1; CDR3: CASSITGTGASYEQYF; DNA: TGCGCCAGCAGCATAACCGGGACAGGGGCATCCTACGAGCAGTACTTC